This T cell receptor (beta chain) was recorded in a study of regulatory T cells in long-lasting Graves disease. As regards this clonotype: Its target is unknown.

Trimming cost V 1 base and J 2 bases; bases outside gene matches: 6. The V gene's germline CDR1 is SGHTA and CDR2 FQGNSA. The CDR3 runs 16 residues. Study-level points and caveats: Segments TRBV28, TRBJ1-2 and TRBJ2-5 showed preferential usage in persistent disease.

Building the TCR beta libraries relied on iRepertoire HTBI primers, and CDR3 regions underwent Arm-PCR. TCRdb independently ran MiXCR on the multiplex PCR reads; one entry per CDR3 protein. This sample has some 500,000 distinct CDR3 sequences, with roughly 15% found just once. The sample's time point: newly diagnosed GD, antithyroid drugs for less than 3 months. PBMC-extracted RNA yielded the TCR library. This same sample was also part of a study on T cells in Graves' hyperthyroidism and ophthalmopathy.

The V call is TRBV7-2, the J call TRBJ2-5; 8 nucleotides agree with TRBD2. This sequence was found in a woman aged 40 to 65 with Graves disease. The sample here was peripheral blood mononuclear cells (PBMCs), taken at new diagnosis, from a patient treated with antithyroid drugs. The CDR3 sequence is CASSLVELAGQETQYF. The CDR3 nucleotides read TGTGCCAGCAGCTTAGTTGAGCTAGCGGGTCAAGAGACCCAGTACTTC.